This entry lists 9 T cell receptor beta chains sequenced from one sample in a study of cytomegalovirus exposure and HLA in healthy donors. The PCR employed 60 Vbeta primers together with 13 Jbeta primers. Only in-frame clones appear in the TCRdb table, and some are missing; sequencing was by immunoSEQ multiplex PCR. Of under 95,000 clones in the sample, roughly 77% were seen once. Specimen: PBMCs. These receptor sequences come from a middle-aged man in good health and CMV-seronegative.

V is TRBV6-5 and J is TRBJ1-2; 7 nucleotides agree with TRBD1. Germline V gene lookup returns CDR1 MNHEY and CDR2 SVGAGI. This CDR3 has 13 residues. Trimming cost V 2 bases and J 5 bases; bases outside gene matches: 2. CDR3 sequence (DNA): TGTGCCAGCAGTTACGGACAGGCATATGGCTACACCTTC. Amino acids: CASSYGQAYGYTF.

The genes are TRBV7-2 and TRBJ2-7; 9 nucleotides align to TRBD1. The CDR3 sequence is 15 residues long. Germline CDR1 is SGHTA and CDR2 is FQGNSA. V gave up 3 bases and J gave up 2 bases; unmatched junction bases: 5. The CDR3 loop reads CASSFRGQGTYEQYF. In nucleotides, the CDR3 is TGTGCCAGCAGCTTCCGGGGACAGGGAACCTACGAGCAGTACTTC.

This chain uses TRBV5-6 with TRBJ2-7; 7 positions agree with TRBD2. This CDR3 is built from 13 residues. After removal of 4 bases from V and 3 bases from J, the junction contained 4 bases not matched to a gene. The germline CDR1 and CDR2 sequences are SGHDT and YYEEEE. This CDR3 reads CASSGGDYYEQYF. CDR3 coding DNA: TGTGCCAGCAGCGGGGGGGACTACTACGAGCAGTACTTC.

This sequence joins TRBV5-1 and TRBJ2-7; D gene ambiguous. The CDR3 contains 15 residues. V shed 0 bases and J shed 0 bases, with 10 bases lying between them. Germline V CDR1 and CDR2: SGHRS, YFSETQ. CDR3 nucleotide sequence: TGCGCCAGCAGCTTGGGTCAGACAAGCTCCTACGAGCAGTACTTC. This translates into CASSLGQTSSYEQYF.

The rearrangement joins TRBV6-5 to TRBJ1-1; tentative D call: TRBD1 (5 bases). Germline V gene data show CDR1 as MNHEY and CDR2 as SVGAGI. There are 13 residues in the CDR3. Trimming cost V 5 bases and J 4 bases, with 11 bases left between them. CDR3 region: CASSPGFRTEAFF. CDR3 coding DNA: TGTGCCAGCAGTCCAGGGTTTCGCACTGAAGCTTTCTTT.

This rearrangement joins TRBV19 to TRBJ1-1; 7 bases map to TRBD1. Germline assignment: CDR1 LNHDA and CDR2 SQIVND (reference sequence). The CDR3 spans 16 residues. After removal of 2 bases from V and 1 base from J, the junction contained 7 bases not matched to a gene. The CDR3 region has the DNA TGTGCCAGTAGTATATCGACAGGGTGGGGGAACACTGAAGCTTTCTTT. Translated, it gives CASSISTGWGNTEAFF.

The rearrangement uses TRBV4-1 and TRBJ2-7, with D perhaps TRBD2 (6 bases). V gave up 0 bases and J gave up 2 bases, with 14 bases separating them. The CDR3 runs 16 residues. Looked up from germline, CDR1 is MGHRA and CDR2 is YSYEKL. The CDR3, as DNA: TGCGCCAGCAGCCAAGAATTAAGCGGGCAGGCCTACGAGCAGTACTTC. It yields the protein CASSQELSGQAYEQYF.

V gene TRBV6-5 combines with J gene TRBJ2-2; D might be TRBD2 (5 bases). The V gene lost 2 bases and the J gene lost 6 bases, with 13 bases spanning the gap. The CDR3 loop spans 15 amino acids. Per the germline V gene, CDR1 is MNHEY and CDR2 is SVGAGI. The CDR3 coding sequence is TGTGCCAGCAGTTACGGCGGGCCTCGGGCCGGGGAGCTGTTTTTT. Translated: CASSYGGPRAGELFF.

V and J are TRBV6-1 and TRBJ2-7; possibly TRBD2 for D (6 bases). This CDR3 has 13 amino acids. CDR1 and CDR2 from the germline V gene are MNHNS and SASEGT. V was clipped by 3 bases and J by 4 bases, with 10 bases between them. The CDR3 reads CASSDGTQYEQYF. CDR3 nucleotides: TGTGCCAGCAGTGACGGGACTCAGTACGAGCAGTACTTC.